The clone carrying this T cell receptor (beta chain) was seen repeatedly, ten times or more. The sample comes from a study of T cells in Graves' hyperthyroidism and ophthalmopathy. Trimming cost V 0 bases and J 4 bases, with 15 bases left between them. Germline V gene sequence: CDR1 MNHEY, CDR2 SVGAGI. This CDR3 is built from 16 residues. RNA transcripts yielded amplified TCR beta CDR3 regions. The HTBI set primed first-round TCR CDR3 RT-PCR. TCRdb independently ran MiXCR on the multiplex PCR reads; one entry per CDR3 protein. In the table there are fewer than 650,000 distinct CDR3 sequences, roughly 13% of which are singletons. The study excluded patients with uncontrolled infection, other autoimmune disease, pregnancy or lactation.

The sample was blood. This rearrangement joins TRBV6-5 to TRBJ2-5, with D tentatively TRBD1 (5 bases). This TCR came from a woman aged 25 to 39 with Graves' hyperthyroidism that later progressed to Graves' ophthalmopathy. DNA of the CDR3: TGTGCCAGCAGTTACTCAATGGGGCAGAACACAGAGACCCAGTACTTC. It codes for CASSYSMGQNTETQYF.